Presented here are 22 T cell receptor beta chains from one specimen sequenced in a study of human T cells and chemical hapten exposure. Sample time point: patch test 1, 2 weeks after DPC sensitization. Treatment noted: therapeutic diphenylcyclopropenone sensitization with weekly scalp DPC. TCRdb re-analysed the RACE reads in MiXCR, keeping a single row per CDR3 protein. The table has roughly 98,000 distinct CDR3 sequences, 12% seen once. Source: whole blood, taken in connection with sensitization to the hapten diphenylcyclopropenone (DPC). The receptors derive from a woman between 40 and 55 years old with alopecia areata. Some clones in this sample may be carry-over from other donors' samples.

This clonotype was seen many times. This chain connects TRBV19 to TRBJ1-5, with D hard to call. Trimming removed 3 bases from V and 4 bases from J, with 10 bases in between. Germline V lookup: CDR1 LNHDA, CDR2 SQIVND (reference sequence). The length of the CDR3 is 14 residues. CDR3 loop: CASSMGYTNQPQHF. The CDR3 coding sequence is TGTGCCAGTAGTATGGGCTACACTAATCAGCCCCAGCATTTT.

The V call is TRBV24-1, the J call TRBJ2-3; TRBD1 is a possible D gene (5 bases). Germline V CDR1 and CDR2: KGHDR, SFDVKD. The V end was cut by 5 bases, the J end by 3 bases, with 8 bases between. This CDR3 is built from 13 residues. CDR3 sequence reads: CATSAGHTDTQYF. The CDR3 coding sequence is TGTGCCACCAGTGCTGGACATACAGATACGCAGTATTTT.

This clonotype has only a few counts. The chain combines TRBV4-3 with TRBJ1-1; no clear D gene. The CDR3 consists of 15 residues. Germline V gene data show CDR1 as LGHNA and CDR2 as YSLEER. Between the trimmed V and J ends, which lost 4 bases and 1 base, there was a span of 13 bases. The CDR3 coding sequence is TGCGCCAGCAGCCGAGCTTTGAGGGAGAACACTGAAGCTTTCTTT. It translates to CASSRALRENTEAFF.

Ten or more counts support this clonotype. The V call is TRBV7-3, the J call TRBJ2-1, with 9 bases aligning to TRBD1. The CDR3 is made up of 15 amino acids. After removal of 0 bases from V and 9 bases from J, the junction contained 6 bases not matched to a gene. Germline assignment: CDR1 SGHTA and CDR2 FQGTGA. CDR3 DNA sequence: TGTGCCAGCAGCTTAACCGGGACAGGGATCACTGAGCAGTTCTTC. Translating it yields CASSLTGTGITEQFF.

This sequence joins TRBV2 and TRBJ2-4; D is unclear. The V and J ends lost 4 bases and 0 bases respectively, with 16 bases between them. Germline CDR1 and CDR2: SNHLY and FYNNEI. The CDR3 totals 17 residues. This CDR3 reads CASSALGTSLAKNIQYF. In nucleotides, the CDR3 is TGTGCCAGCAGTGCCCTAGGTACCAGCCTAGCCAAAAACATTCAGTACTTC.

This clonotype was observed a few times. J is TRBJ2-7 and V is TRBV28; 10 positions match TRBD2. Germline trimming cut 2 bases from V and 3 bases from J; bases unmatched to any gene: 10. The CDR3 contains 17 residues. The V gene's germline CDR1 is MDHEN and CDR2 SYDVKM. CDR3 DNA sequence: TGTGCCAGCAGTTTAGGGGCGGCTAGCGGGAGAGTCTACGAGCAGTACTTC. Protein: CASSLGAASGRVYEQYF. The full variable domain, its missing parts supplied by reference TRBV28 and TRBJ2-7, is DVKVTQSSRYLVKRTGEKVFLECVQDMDHENMFWYRQDPGLGLRLIYFSYDVKMKEKGDIPEGYSVSREKKERFSLILESASTNQTSMYLCASSLGAASGRVYEQYFGPGTRLTVT.

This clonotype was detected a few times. This CDR3 is CASSEPPRGRQFF. The CDR3 nucleotides read TGTGCCAGCAGTGAGCCCCCGAGGGGGCGGCAGTTCTTC. The chain uses TRBV25-1 and TRBJ2-1; 7 bases agree with TRBD1. Germline V gene data show CDR1 as MGHDK and CDR2 as SYGVNS. CDR3 size: 13 residues. V lost 3 bases and J lost 12; bases outside the gene matches: 8.

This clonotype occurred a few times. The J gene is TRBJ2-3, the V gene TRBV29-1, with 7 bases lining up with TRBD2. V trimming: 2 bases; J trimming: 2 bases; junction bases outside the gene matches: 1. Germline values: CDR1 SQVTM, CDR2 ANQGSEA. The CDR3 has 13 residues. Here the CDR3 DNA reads TGCAGCGTTGAACTAGCGGACACAGATACGCAGTATTTT. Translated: CSVELADTDTQYF.

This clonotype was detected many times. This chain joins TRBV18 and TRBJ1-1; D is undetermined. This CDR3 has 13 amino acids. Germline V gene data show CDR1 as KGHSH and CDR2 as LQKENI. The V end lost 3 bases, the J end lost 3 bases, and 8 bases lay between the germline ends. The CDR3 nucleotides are TGTGCCAGCTCACCCACGGAAGACACTGAAGCTTTCTTT. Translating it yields CASSPTEDTEAFF.

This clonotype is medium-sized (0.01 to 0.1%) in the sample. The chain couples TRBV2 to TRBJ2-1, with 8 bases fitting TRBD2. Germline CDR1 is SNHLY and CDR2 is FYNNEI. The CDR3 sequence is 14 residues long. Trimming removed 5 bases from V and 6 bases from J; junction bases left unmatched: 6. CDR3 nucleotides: TGTGCCAGCAGTTCGGGACTAGGGGGCAATGAGCAGTTCTTC. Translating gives CASSSGLGGNEQFF.

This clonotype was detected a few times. This CDR3 reads CASSSLSGSGTGELFF. The CDR3 region has the DNA TGTGCCAGCAGCTCTCTCAGCGGGAGCGGCACCGGGGAGCTGTTTTTT. This chain joins TRBV7-9 and TRBJ2-2; 8 bases align to TRBD2. V shed 4 bases, J shed 4 bases, and the junction held 8 bases outside the gene matches. The germline gives CDR1 SEHNR, CDR2 FQNEAQ (reference sequence). The CDR3 runs 16 residues.

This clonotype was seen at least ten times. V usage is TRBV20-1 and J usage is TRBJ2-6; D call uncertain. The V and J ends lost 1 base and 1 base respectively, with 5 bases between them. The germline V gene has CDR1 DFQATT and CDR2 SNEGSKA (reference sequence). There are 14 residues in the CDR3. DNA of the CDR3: TGCAGTGCTAGAGCCCTTTCTGGGGCCAACGTCCTGACTTTC. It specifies CSARALSGANVLTF.

The CDR3 loop is CASRLGQSNQPQHF. DNA for the CDR3: TGTGCCAGCCGCCTGGGACAGTCCAATCAGCCCCAGCATTTT. The chain has TRBV6-2 or TRBV6-3 and TRBJ1-5, with TRBD1 matching over 7 bases. The CDR3 loop spans 14 amino acids. Per the germline V gene, CDR1 is MNHEY and CDR2 is SVGEGT. Germline trimming cut 8 bases from V and 3 bases from J; bases unmatched to any gene: 7.

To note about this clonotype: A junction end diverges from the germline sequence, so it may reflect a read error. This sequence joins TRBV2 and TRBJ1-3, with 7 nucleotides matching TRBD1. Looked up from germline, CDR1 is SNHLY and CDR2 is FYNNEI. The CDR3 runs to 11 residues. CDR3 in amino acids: CASAFDRVPDF. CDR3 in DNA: TGTGCCAGCGCTTTTGACAGGGTGCCGGATTTT.

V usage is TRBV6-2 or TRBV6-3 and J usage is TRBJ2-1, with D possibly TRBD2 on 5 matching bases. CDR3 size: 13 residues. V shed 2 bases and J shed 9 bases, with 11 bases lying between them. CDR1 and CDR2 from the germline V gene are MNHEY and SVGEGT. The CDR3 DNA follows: TGTGCCAGCAGTTACCCACCTCGGGGTGAGCAGTTCTTC. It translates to CASSYPPRGEQFF.

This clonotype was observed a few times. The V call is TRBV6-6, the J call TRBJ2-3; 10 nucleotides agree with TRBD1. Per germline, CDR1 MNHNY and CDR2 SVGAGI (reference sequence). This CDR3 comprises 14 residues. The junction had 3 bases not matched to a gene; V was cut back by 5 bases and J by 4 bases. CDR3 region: CASSPGTGADTQYF. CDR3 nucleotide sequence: TGTGCCAGCAGTCCCGGGACAGGGGCAGATACGCAGTATTTT.

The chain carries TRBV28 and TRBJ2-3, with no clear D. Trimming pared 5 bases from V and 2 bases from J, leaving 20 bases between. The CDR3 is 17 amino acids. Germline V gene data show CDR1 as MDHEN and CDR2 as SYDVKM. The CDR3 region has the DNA TGTGCCAGCAGTCCCACTCCGAGACACCGACTCACAGATACGCAGTATTTT. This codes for CASSPTPRHRLTDTQYF.

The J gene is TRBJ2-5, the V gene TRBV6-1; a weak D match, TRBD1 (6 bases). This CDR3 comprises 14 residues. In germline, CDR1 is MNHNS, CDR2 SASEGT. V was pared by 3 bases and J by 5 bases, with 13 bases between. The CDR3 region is CASSENTGQETQYF. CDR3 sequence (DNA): TGTGCCAGCAGTGAGAATACAGGACAGGAGACCCAGTACTTC.

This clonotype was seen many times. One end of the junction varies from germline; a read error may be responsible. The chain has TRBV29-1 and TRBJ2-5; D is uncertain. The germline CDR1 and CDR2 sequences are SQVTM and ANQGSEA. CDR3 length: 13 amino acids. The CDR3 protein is CSVADGVQGTQYF. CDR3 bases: TGCAGCGTTGCGGACGGTGTACAAGGGACCCAGTACTTC.

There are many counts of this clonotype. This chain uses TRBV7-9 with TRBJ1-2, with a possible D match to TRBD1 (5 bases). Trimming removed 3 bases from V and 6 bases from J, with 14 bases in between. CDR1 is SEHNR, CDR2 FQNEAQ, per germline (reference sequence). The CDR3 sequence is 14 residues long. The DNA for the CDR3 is TGTGCCAGCAGCTTGGGCGGTCAGGGAGATGGCTACACCTTC. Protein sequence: CASSLGGQGDGYTF.

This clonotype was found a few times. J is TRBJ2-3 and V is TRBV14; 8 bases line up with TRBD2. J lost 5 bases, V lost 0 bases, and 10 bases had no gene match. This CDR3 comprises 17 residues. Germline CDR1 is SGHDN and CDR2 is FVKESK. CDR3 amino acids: CASSQDPAGVGRDTQYF. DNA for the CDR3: TGTGCCAGCAGCCAAGACCCAGCGGGAGTAGGGAGAGATACGCAGTATTTT.

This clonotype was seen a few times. The CDR3, as DNA: TGCAGTGCTGCTACAGGGACAGAGACCCAGTACTTC. This encodes CSAATGTETQYF. This chain links TRBV20-1 with TRBJ2-5, with D possibly TRBD1 on 6 matching bases. This CDR3 has 12 residues. V was pared by 5 bases and J by 4 bases, with 11 bases between. Germline assignment: CDR1 DFQATT and CDR2 SNEGSKA (reference sequence).